This passage covers 2 T cell receptor beta chains from one sample sequenced in a study of blood T cell repertoires in COVID-19. TCRdb's copy holds only in-frame clones and misses some; the assay was immunoSEQ multiplex PCR. This sample has tens of thousands of clones, with approximately 88% found just once. The sequenced sample was peripheral blood. The source of these receptors is a man aged 50 to 59 with active or convalescent COVID-19.

This chain links TRBV7-9 with TRBJ2-7; 7 positions agree with TRBD2. The CDR3 spans 16 residues. Germline lookup yields CDR1 SEHNR and CDR2 FQNEAQ (reference sequence). The V and J ends lost 3 bases and 7 bases, in that order; junction bases with no gene match: 15. Here the CDR3 reads CASSFPPGGGTGEQYF. CDR3 DNA: TGTGCCAGCAGCTTCCCCCCTGGGGGGGGGACCGGAGAGCAGTACTTC.

This clone is labeled as medium-sized. The V and J genes are TRBV6-5 and TRBJ1-1; 7 nucleotides match TRBD1. Germline V gives CDR1 MNHEY, CDR2 SVGAGI. The CDR3 sequence is 13 residues long. V was clipped by 7 bases and J by 5 bases; unmatched bases: 7. The CDR3 loop reads CASNIQGSTEAFF. CDR3 bases: TGTGCCAGCAACATACAGGGGTCTACTGAAGCTTTCTTT.